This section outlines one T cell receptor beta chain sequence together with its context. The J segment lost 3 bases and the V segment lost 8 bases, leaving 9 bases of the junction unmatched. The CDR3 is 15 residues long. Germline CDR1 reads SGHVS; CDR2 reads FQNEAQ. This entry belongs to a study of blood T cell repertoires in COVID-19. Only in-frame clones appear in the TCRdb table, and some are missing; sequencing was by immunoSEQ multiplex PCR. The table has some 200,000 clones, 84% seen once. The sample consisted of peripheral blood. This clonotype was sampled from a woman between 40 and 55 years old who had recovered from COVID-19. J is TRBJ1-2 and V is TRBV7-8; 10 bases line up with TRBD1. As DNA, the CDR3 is TGTGCCAGCTCCCACGGGGACAGGGGAGACTATGGCTACACCTTC. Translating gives CASSHGDRGDYGYTF.